Shown below are 27 T cell receptor beta chains from a single sample sequenced in a study of T-cell reconstitution after alpha-beta-depleted transplantation in children. Preparation of the TCRbeta library was carried out with unique molecular identifiers. TCRdb analysed the PCR reads with MiXCR anew, one entry per CDR3 protein. The sample has 180,000 or so distinct CDR3 sequences; roughly 6.3% are singletons. The specimen was PBMCs, collected before TCRalphabeta/CD19-depleted stem cell transplant. The receptors were gathered from a girl in the first two years of life with combined immunodeficiency, due to receive a stem cell transplant.

This clonotype appeared many times. This chain links TRBV12-3 or TRBV12-4 with TRBJ2-7; perhaps TRBD2 as D (6 bases). The CDR3 contains 14 residues. V dropped 5 bases and J dropped 5 bases, with 16 bases sitting between them. CDR3 nucleotide sequence: TGTGCCAGCAGTCCCGGCGGGGTCCTGGACGAGCAGTACTTC. Its protein product is CASSPGGVLDEQYF.

This clonotype has at least ten counts. The chain couples TRBV15 to TRBJ2-3, with D possibly called TRBD1 or TRBD2 (5 bases each). This CDR3 has 14 amino acids. V lost 1 base, J lost 3 bases, and 8 bases lay in between. CDR1 and CDR2 (germline): LNHNV, YYDKDF (reference sequence). CDR3 sequence: CATSRGDQTDTQYF. The CDR3 bases are TGTGCCACCAGCAGAGGGGACCAGACAGATACGCAGTATTTT.

This clonotype was seen a single time. V is TRBV28 and J is TRBJ2-5; TRBD2 matches at 7 bases. J lost 7 bases, V lost 3 bases, and 5 bases had no gene match. Germline V gene data show CDR1 as MDHEN and CDR2 as SYDVKM. The CDR3 length is 13 residues. CDR3 DNA sequence: TGTGCCAGCAGTTTGGGCCTAGCGGCGACCCAGTACTTC. It is translated as CASSLGLAATQYF.

In this sample, this clonotype turned up many times. The rearrangement links TRBV29-1 to TRBJ1-3; D gene ambiguous. Germline CDR1 reads SQVTM; CDR2 reads ANQGSEA. This CDR3 comprises 13 residues. The CDR3 region is CSGTEGSGNTIYF. The CDR3 DNA follows: TGCAGTGGTACAGAGGGATCTGGAAACACCATATATTTT. The full variable domain, with the rest looked up from reference TRBV29-1 and TRBJ1-3, is SAVISQKPSRDICQRGTSLTIQCQVDSQVTMMFWYRQQPGQSLTLIATANQGSEATYESGFVIDKFPISRPNLTFSTLTVSNMSPEDSSIYLCSGTEGSGNTIYFGEGSWLTVV.

This clonotype has ten or more counts. The V and J genes are TRBV6-2 or TRBV6-3 and TRBJ2-7; D is possibly TRBD1 or TRBD2 (5 bases each). The germline gives CDR1 MNHEY, CDR2 SVGEGT. Trimming removed 0 bases at V and 2 bases at J, with 20 bases between. The CDR3 totals 18 residues. In DNA form, the CDR3 reads TGTGCCAGCAGTTACTCTCCGCAGGACTCCTCCAGGGCCTACGAGCAGTACTTC. Encoded protein: CASSYSPQDSSRAYEQYF.

This clonotype was observed at least ten times. The chain joins TRBV3-1 to TRBJ2-5, with unresolved D. The germline gives CDR1 LGHDT, CDR2 YNNKEL (reference sequence). The V end lost 0 bases, the J end lost 5 bases, and 7 bases lay between the germline ends. This CDR3 is 13 amino acids long. For the CDR3, the DNA is TGTGCCAGCAGCCAAGAGGGGTGGGAGACCCAGTACTTC. As protein: CASSQEGWETQYF.

The chain uses TRBV29-1 and TRBJ2-7; tentatively, D is TRBD1 (7 bases). There are 13 residues in the CDR3. V lost 7 bases to trimming and J lost 2 bases, with 15 bases between them. From germline, CDR1 is SQVTM and CDR2 ANQGSEA. CDR3 bases: TGCAGCGCAAGACAGGGACTTACCTACGAGCAGTACTTC. Translated: CSARQGLTYEQYF.

The table lists this clonotype with many counts. V is TRBV7-9 and J is TRBJ1-4, with 7 bases lining up with TRBD1. Per the germline V gene, CDR1 is SEHNR and CDR2 is FQNEAQ (reference sequence). The CDR3 contains 13 residues. Trimming cost V 10 bases and J 5 bases; bases outside gene matches: 7. The CDR3 region is CATGDSTNEKLFF. The CDR3 DNA follows: TGTGCCACCGGGGACAGCACCAATGAAAAACTGTTTTTT.

At least ten counts were recorded for this clonotype. The V and J genes are TRBV24-1 and TRBJ2-7, with 12 bases fitting TRBD2. V was clipped by 1 base and J by 1 base; unmatched bases: 19. This CDR3 region has 22 residues. The germline CDR1 and CDR2 sequences are KGHDR and SFDVKD. For the CDR3, the DNA is TGTGCCACCAGTGATTTAAACCGGCGTGAGGCTAGCGGGGGGGAGGAGTCCTACGAGCAGTACTTC. Protein: CATSDLNRREASGGEESYEQYF.

This clonotype showed up many times. CDR3 DNA sequence: TGTGCCAGCAGCTCTGCATCATACCATGGCTACACCTTC. Translated, it gives CASSSASYHGYTF. The chain recombines TRBV7-9 with TRBJ1-2; D remains unclear. CDR1 is SEHNR, CDR2 FQNEAQ, per germline (reference sequence). The CDR3 has 13 residues. Trimming stripped 4 bases from V and 6 bases from J, with 12 bases between.

In its sample, this clonotype was seen many times. This rearrangement joins TRBV6-5 to TRBJ2-1, with 7 bases that match TRBD2. This CDR3 is 16 amino acids long. J was trimmed by 4 bases and V by 2 bases; bases with no gene match: 8. Germline V lookup: CDR1 MNHEY, CDR2 SVGAGI. The CDR3 loop is CASSYISSGEYNEQFF. The CDR3 DNA sequence: TGTGCCAGCAGTTACATCTCTAGCGGAGAGTACAATGAGCAGTTCTTC.

This clonotype was counted many times. The chain joins TRBV29-1 to TRBJ1-1; D unresolved. CDR3 length: 11 amino acids. The germline V gene has CDR1 SQVTM and CDR2 ANQGSEA. The ends were cut back, 4 bases at V and 8 bases at J, with 11 bases in the middle. The CDR3 bases are TGCAGCGTTGGACATGGTGACGAAGCTTTCTTT. It codes for CSVGHGDEAFF.

The sample holds many counts of this clonotype. This chain joins TRBV29-1 and TRBJ2-5; tentatively, D is TRBD2 (5 bases). Per the germline V gene, CDR1 is SQVTM and CDR2 is ANQGSEA. Deletions cut 6 bases from V and 1 base from J, with 12 bases between. This CDR3 is built from 13 residues. The CDR3 reads CSVPEDFQETQYF. The CDR3 DNA reads as TGCAGCGTCCCCGAGGACTTCCAAGAGACCCAGTACTTC.

The table lists this clonotype with a few counts. The rearrangement links TRBV6-2 or TRBV6-3 to TRBJ1-2, with no clear D. The CDR3 contains 15 residues. The V gene's germline CDR1 is MNHEY and CDR2 SVGEGT. The V and J ends lost 0 bases and 4 bases respectively, with 12 bases between them. CDR3 loop: CASSYSTREGYGYTF. The CDR3 DNA is TGTGCCAGCAGTTACTCGACTCGTGAGGGCTATGGCTACACCTTC.

This clonotype showed up many times. The genes are TRBV3-1 and TRBJ2-5, with D unclear. Germline values: CDR1 LGHDT, CDR2 YNNKEL (reference sequence). V dropped 0 bases and J dropped 5 bases, with 7 bases sitting between them. The CDR3 is made up of 13 amino acids. In DNA, the CDR3 is TGTGCCAGCAGCCAAGAAGTAGGGGAGACCCAGTACTTC. It translates to CASSQEVGETQYF.

This clonotype was recorded many times. DNA for the CDR3: TGTGCCAGCAGTTTTAACGTCGAGTCCGGGGCAGATACGCAGTATTTT. It is translated as CASSFNVESGADTQYF. The chain uses TRBV27 and TRBJ2-3; D is perhaps TRBD2 (5 bases). CDR3 length: 16 residues. CDR1 and CDR2 (germline): MNHEY, SMNVEV (reference sequence). The germline V and J ends were trimmed by 3 bases and 4 bases, with 17 bases remaining between them.

In its sample, this clonotype was seen many times. The chain combines TRBV20-1 with TRBJ1-4, with no clear D. Trimming removed 3 bases at V and 3 bases at J, with 14 bases between. CDR1 is DFQATT and CDR2 is SNEGSKA in the germline V gene (reference sequence). The length of the CDR3 is 15 residues. The CDR3 loop is CSARRHPVPNEKLFF. The CDR3 nucleotides are TGCAGTGCTAGGCGGCACCCGGTCCCTAATGAAAAACTGTTTTTT.

In this sample, this clonotype turned up many times. The rearrangement uses TRBV2 and TRBJ2-5; D remains ambiguous. V lost 1 base and J lost 2, with 17 bases in between. Germline CDR1 reads SNHLY; CDR2 reads FYNNEI. The CDR3 consists of 17 residues. The CDR3 DNA is TGTGCCAGCAGTGAAGTGGCGGAGCAGGCAGGTCAAGAGACCCAGTACTTC. Translation: CASSEVAEQAGQETQYF. Based on the CDR3 plus reference TRBV2 and TRBJ2-5, the full variable domain is EPEVTQTPSHQVTQMGQEVILRCVPISNHLYFYWYRQILGQKVEFLVSFYNNEISEKSEIFDDQFSVERPDGSNFTLKIRSTKLEDSAMYFCASSEVAEQAGQETQYFGPGTRLLVL.

This clonotype was seen a few times. The chain carries TRBV13 and TRBJ2-5; 11 nucleotides align to TRBD2. CDR3 length equals 14 residues. V shed 8 bases and J 3 bases; nucleotides not matched to a gene: 5. CDR1 and CDR2 from the germline V gene are PRHDT and FYEKMQ (reference sequence). In nucleotides, the CDR3 is TGTGCCAGCCGTAGCGGGGGGGCGGAAGAGACCCAGTACTTC. Amino acids: CASRSGGAEETQYF.

A single count supports this clonotype. This clone may be a read error of a much larger clone one base away. The chain is built from TRBV28 and TRBJ2-7; 7 bases match TRBD1. Germline V lookup: CDR1 MDHEN, CDR2 SYDVKM. This CDR3 has 13 amino acids. The CDR3 DNA is TGTGCCAGCTCGATGACAGGGCCTGTATCCTTCTTCTTC. Its protein is CASSMTGPVSFFF. The entire variable domain, with the rest obtained from reference TRBV28 and TRBJ2-7, is as follows: DVKVTQSSRYLVKRTGEKVFLECVQDMDHENMFWYRQDPGLGLRLIYFSYDVKMKEKGDIPEGYSVSREKKERFSLILESASTNQTSMYLCASSMTGPVSFFFGPGTRLTVT.

Ten or more counts support this clonotype. The chain carries TRBV28 and TRBJ1-6, with unresolved D. The CDR3 has 13 amino acids. Germline V CDR1 and CDR2: MDHEN, SYDVKM. Trimming shortened V by 3 bases and J by 10 bases, and 10 bases separated the two germline ends. DNA of the CDR3: TGTGCCAGCAGTTTTAAAAGATCCTCACCCCTCCACTTT. Translating it yields CASSFKRSSPLHF. The variable domain in full, completed from reference TRBV28 and TRBJ1-6, reads DVKVTQSSRYLVKRTGEKVFLECVQDMDHENMFWYRQDPGLGLRLIYFSYDVKMKEKGDIPEGYSVSREKKERFSLILESASTNQTSMYLCASSFKRSSPLHFGNGTRLTVT.

This clonotype was seen ten or more times. This rearrangement joins TRBV7-9 to TRBJ2-1; no clear D. V lost 0 bases to trimming and J lost 5 bases, with 11 bases between them. The CDR3 runs to 15 residues. CDR1 and CDR2 (germline): SEHNR, FQNEAQ (reference sequence). The CDR3 loop is CASSLASGPHNEQFF. DNA of the CDR3: TGTGCCAGCAGCTTAGCTTCCGGGCCCCACAATGAGCAGTTCTTC.

This sequence joins TRBV4-1 and TRBJ2-5, with D possibly TRBD2 on 6 matching bases. The CDR3 contains 18 residues. Germline CDR1 and CDR2: MGHRA and YSYEKL. V lost 0 bases to trimming and J lost 5 bases, with 22 bases between them. CDR3 coding DNA: TGCGCCAGCAGCCAAGAAGGGGACTTCCCTACCGAAGGGGAGACCCAGTACTTC. It translates to CASSQEGDFPTEGETQYF.

This clonotype showed up many times. This rearrangement joins TRBV7-8 to TRBJ2-1; D uncertain. There are 20 residues in the CDR3. Looked up from germline, CDR1 is SGHVS and CDR2 is FQNEAQ. V gave up 1 base and J gave up 4 bases, with 26 bases separating them. CDR3 loop: CASSLVIPRSPLDTYNEQFF. The CDR3, as DNA: TGTGCCAGCAGCTTAGTCATCCCTCGAAGCCCTCTCGACACGTACAATGAGCAGTTCTTC.

This clonotype was counted many times. The V and J genes are TRBV15 and TRBJ2-1, with TRBD2 matching over 8 bases. In germline, CDR1 is LNHNV, CDR2 YYDKDF (reference sequence). The length of the CDR3 is 15 residues. Germline trimming cut 0 bases from V and 3 bases from J; bases unmatched to any gene: 1. The CDR3 reads CATSREAGVYNEQFF. The CDR3 coding sequence is TGTGCCACCAGCAGAGAAGCGGGGGTCTACAATGAGCAGTTCTTC. The full variable domain, completed using reference TRBV15 and TRBJ2-1, is DAMVIQNPRYQVTQFGKPVTLSCSQTLNHNVMYWYQQKSSQAPKLLFHYYDKDFNNEADTPDNFQSRRPNTSFCFLDIRSPGLGDTAMYLCATSREAGVYNEQFFGPGTRLTVL.

Notes on this clonotype: As the CDR3 is not closed by the conserved phenylalanine or tryptophan, this likely results from a read error. The V gene is TRBV7-9, the J gene TRBJ2-5; no clear D. The ends were cut back, 1 base at V and 2 bases at J, with 14 bases in the middle. This CDR3 has 16 amino acids. Germline V gene data show CDR1 as SEHNR and CDR2 as FQNEAQ (reference sequence). CDR3 in amino acids: CASSLVQKEGQETQYL. The CDR3 region has the DNA TGTGCCAGCAGCTTAGTACAGAAGGAAGGACAAGAGACCCAGTACCTC.

This clonotype was counted at least ten times. The chain employs TRBV27 and TRBJ2-7; TRBD1 agrees at 7 bases. The CDR3 covers 12 residues. The V gene's germline CDR1 is MNHEY and CDR2 SMNVEV (reference sequence). Trimming removed 6 bases from V and 2 bases from J; junction bases left unmatched: 1. CDR3 region: CASRGTAYEQYF. Written as DNA, the CDR3 is TGTGCCAGCAGGGGGACAGCCTACGAGCAGTACTTC.